This T cell receptor beta chain was retrieved from a study of Graves' ophthalmopathy and Graves' hyperthyroidism. Overall study context: Peripheral blood was obtained at first diagnosis, ahead of any treatment.

V shed 5 bases and J 4 bases; nucleotides not matched to a gene: 11. Germline-derived CDR1 and CDR2 are MNHNS and SASEGT. The CDR3 totals 16 residues. This clonotype showed up many times. Amplification from RNA transcripts yielded the TCR beta CDR3 regions. First-round RT-PCR relied on HTBI primers, and a second-round multiplex PCR came next. TCRdb fed the multiplex PCR reads into MiXCR, producing one record per CDR3 protein. The sample consists of 200,000 to 250,000 distinct CDR3 sequences, 20% to 25% of them appearing once. Symptoms, serum thyroxine and TRAb, thyroid ultrasound, and orbital computed tomography formed the diagnostic basis. A volume of approximately 10 ml of fresh peripheral blood supplied the PBMCs.

The J gene is TRBJ1-3, the V gene TRBV6-1, with 7 bases aligning to TRBD1. Sequencing used peripheral blood. This TCR was sampled from a woman aged 45-59 years with Graves' ophthalmopathy. CDR3 region: CASSPRTGFAGNTIYF. The CDR3 DNA reads TGTGCCAGCAGTCCCCGGACAGGCTTCGCCGGAAACACCATATATTTT.